These 5 T cell receptor beta chains originate from one sample sequenced in a study of T cells in localized non-small cell lung cancer. Profiled with immunoSEQ multiplex PCR; TCRdb holds only in-frame clones, not every one. This table holds tens of thousands of clones, 85% to 95% found once. This specimen was peripheral blood, taken before any cancer treatment. The receptor source for this set is a female donor of 60 years or more with stage I lung adenocarcinoma.

The chain carries TRBV5-1 and TRBJ2-3; 12 bases fit TRBD2. The CDR3 extends over 16 amino acids. The J segment lost 4 bases and the V segment lost 0 bases, leaving 3 bases of the junction unmatched. Germline V gene lookup returns CDR1 SGHRS and CDR2 YFSETQ. The CDR3: CASSLEASGGADTQYF. The CDR3 DNA reads as TGCGCCAGCAGCTTGGAGGCTAGCGGGGGGGCAGATACGCAGTATTTT.

The chain uses TRBV23-1 and TRBJ1-3; D gene unclear. TRBV23-1 is known as an ORF, though its function is uncertain. V lost 4 bases to trimming and J lost 0 bases, with 13 bases between them. This CDR3 comprises 16 residues. CDR3 region: CASSRRYTPSGNTIYF. The CDR3 nucleotides are TGCGCCAGCAGTCGTCGGTACACCCCCTCTGGAAACACCATATATTTT.

This clone was recorded only once. The chain links TRBV19 to TRBJ1-1; D remains ambiguous. Looked up from germline, CDR1 is LNHDA and CDR2 is SQIVND (reference sequence). The CDR3 is 13 residues long. V lost 8 bases to trimming and J lost 1 base, with 11 bases between them. The CDR3 coding sequence is TGTGCCAGTGCGATAGCTGCGAACACTGAAGCTTTCTTT. Translating gives CASAIAANTEAFF.

The gene calls are TRBV28 and TRBJ2-1, with 11 bases that match TRBD2. The J segment lost 3 bases and the V segment lost 3 bases, leaving 4 bases of the junction unmatched. Per germline, CDR1 MDHEN and CDR2 SYDVKM. This CDR3 spans 16 amino acids. The DNA for the CDR3 is TGTGCCAGCAGTTTCGATAGCGGGGGGGACTACAATGAGCAGTTCTTC. Protein product: CASSFDSGGDYNEQFF.

J is TRBJ1-5 and V is TRBV19; possible D gene TRBD1, 6 bases. The V end was cut by 8 bases, the J end by 1 base, with 18 bases between. The CDR3 is 16 amino acids. Looked up from germline, CDR1 is LNHDA and CDR2 is SQIVND (reference sequence). CDR3 DNA: TGTGCCAGTCTGGCGGGGGGGCGGGGGAGCAATCAGCCCCAGCATTTT. This encodes CASLAGGRGSNQPQHF.